Each of the 21 T cell receptor beta chains below was sequenced from the same sample in a study of shared clonotypes between healthy human individuals. Clones were sequenced by immunoSEQ multiplex PCR, and TCRdb holds only the in-frame ones, with some missing. The sample yields about 2.4 million clones, just over 90% seen once. The specimen sequenced was naive CD4+ T cells sorted from blood. Regarding subset: CD45RA+ positively selected. The receptors were sampled from a man younger than 35 in good health.

V usage is TRBV7-2 and J usage is TRBJ2-5; 7 nucleotides align to TRBD2. V gave up 5 bases and J gave up 4 bases; unmatched junction bases: 10. Germline lookup yields CDR1 SGHTA and CDR2 FQGNSA. The CDR3 has 15 amino acids. The CDR3 DNA sequence: TGTGCCAGCAGCCTGAGGACGGGGGGTAGAGAGACCCAGTACTTC. Its translation: CASSLRTGGRETQYF.

The chain carries TRBV7-2 and TRBJ2-5; no clear D. The germline CDR1 and CDR2 sequences are SGHTA and FQGNSA. With 2 bases removed from V and 2 bases from J, the gap between germline ends came to 6 bases. CDR3 length equals 13 residues. DNA of the CDR3: TGTGCCAGCAGCTTATTCAGACAAGAGACCCAGTACTTC. Translated: CASSLFRQETQYF.

The rearrangement links TRBV18 to TRBJ2-7, with 8 bases that match TRBD2. Germline-derived CDR1 and CDR2 are KGHSH and LQKENI. Losses at the gene ends were 3 bases for V and 1 base for J; bases not matched to a gene: 11. The length of the CDR3 is 17 residues. Written as DNA, the CDR3 is TGTGCCAGCTCACCCCTCCGCAAGCGGGGGCAATCCTACGAGCAGTACTTC. This sequence encodes CASSPLRKRGQSYEQYF.

The J gene is TRBJ1-1, the V gene TRBV6-1; 8 bases agree with TRBD1. Germline-derived CDR1 and CDR2 are MNHNS and SASEGT. The CDR3 totals 14 residues. The V gene end was trimmed by 6 bases and the J gene end by 6 bases; junction bases not matched to a gene: 9. CDR3 loop: CASRYDRGASEAFF. CDR3 sequence (DNA): TGTGCCAGCAGATACGACAGGGGCGCGTCTGAAGCTTTCTTT.

The rearrangement links TRBV19 to TRBJ2-5, with D possibly matching TRBD2 (5 bases). The V gene's germline CDR1 is LNHDA and CDR2 SQIVND (reference sequence). CDR3 length: 14 amino acids. Trimming removed 9 bases at V and 5 bases at J, with 19 bases between. The CDR3 reads CASQRGRGWETQYF. The CDR3 nucleotides are TGTGCCAGCCAGAGAGGTCGGGGTTGGGAGACCCAGTACTTC. The whole variable domain, remainder taken from reference TRBV19 and TRBJ2-5, is DGGITQSPKYLFRKEGQNVTLSCEQNLNHDAMYWYRQDPGQGLRLIYYSQIVNDFQKGDIAEGYSVSREKKESFPLTVTSAQKNPTAFYLCASQRGRGWETQYFGPGTRLLVL.

This clone was detected once. This chain links TRBV6-6 with TRBJ2-3, with a tentative D call TRBD1 (6 bases). Trimming pared 6 bases from V and 5 bases from J, leaving 21 bases between. CDR1 is MNHNY and CDR2 is SVGAGI in the germline V gene (reference sequence). The CDR3 is 16 residues long. This chain's CDR3 is CASSPRISGVVDTQYF. CDR3 in DNA: TGTGCCAGCAGCCCGAGGATTTCAGGGGTGGTAGATACGCAGTATTTT.

This clone was recorded a few times. The V and J genes are TRBV28 and TRBJ1-1, with no clear D. CDR3 length: 12 amino acids. The V gene's germline CDR1 is MDHEN and CDR2 SYDVKM. The V and J ends lost 5 bases and 6 bases respectively, with 10 bases between them. The CDR3 DNA sequence: TGTGCCAGCAGTCAGATCGGGGCTGAAGCTTTCTTT. This encodes CASSQIGAEAFF.

This chain uses TRBV7-2 with TRBJ2-7; D ambiguous. Trimming cost V 8 bases and J 0 bases, with 14 bases left between them. The CDR3 is made up of 14 amino acids. Per germline, CDR1 SGHTA and CDR2 FQGNSA. The CDR3 DNA follows: TGTGCCAGCCGCCCTGTCATGAGCTCCTACGAGCAGTACTTC. Amino acid sequence: CASRPVMSSYEQYF.

The J gene is TRBJ2-3, the V gene TRBV5-6, with 9 bases matching TRBD2. V shed 1 base, J shed 8 bases, and the junction held 11 bases outside the gene matches. The CDR3 is made up of 16 amino acids. From germline, CDR1 is SGHDT and CDR2 YYEEEE. CDR3 DNA sequence: TGTGCCAGCAGCTTGTGGGACCTAGCGGGGCTCTTTACGCAGTATTTT. Residues: CASSLWDLAGLFTQYF. Full variable domain (rest looked up from reference TRBV5-6 and TRBJ2-3): DAGVTQSPTHLIKTRGQQVTLRCSPKSGHDTVSWYQQALGQGPQFIFQYYEEEERQRGNFPDRFSGHQFPNYSSELNVNALLLGDSALYLCASSLWDLAGLFTQYFGPGTRLTVL.

This clone appeared once. The identical CDR3 is also encoded by other nucleotide sequences in the sample. The chain is built from TRBV18 and TRBJ1-3; no definite D call. Germline assignment: CDR1 KGHSH and CDR2 LQKENI. Trimming pared 2 bases from V and 0 bases from J, leaving 8 bases between. This CDR3 region has 15 residues. The CDR3 DNA reads as TGTGCCAGCTCACCATGGGGAAGCTCTGGAAACACCATATATTTT. Its protein product is CASSPWGSSGNTIYF. Drawing the rest from reference TRBV18 and TRBJ1-3, the complete variable domain is NAGVMQNPRHLVRRRGQEARLRCSPMKGHSHVYWYRQLPEEGLKFMVYLQKENIIDESGMPKERFSAEFPKEGPSILRIQQVVRGDSAAYFCASSPWGSSGNTIYFGEGSWLTVV.

This rearrangement joins TRBV5-1 to TRBJ1-2; 9 positions agree with TRBD1. The CDR3 runs to 15 residues. The germline gives CDR1 SGHRS, CDR2 YFSETQ. V shed 3 bases, J shed 6 bases, and the junction held 9 bases outside the gene matches. The CDR3 here is CASSSRDRAGDGYTF. Written as DNA, the CDR3 is TGCGCCAGCAGCTCCCGGGACAGGGCTGGGGATGGCTACACCTTC.

This clone appeared once. This chain links TRBV7-2 with TRBJ2-3, with unresolved D. V lost 1 base to trimming and J lost 1 base, with 12 bases between them. This CDR3 contains 16 residues. Germline lookup yields CDR1 SGHTA and CDR2 FQGNSA. The CDR3 is CASSLDLTTGTDTQYF. The CDR3 DNA is TGTGCCAGCAGCTTAGATCTGACGACTGGCACAGATACGCAGTATTTT.

The rearrangement uses TRBV18 and TRBJ2-5, with TRBD2 identical over 12 bases. Germline V CDR1 and CDR2: KGHSH, LQKENI. This CDR3 has 16 residues. The V segment lost 3 bases and the J segment 4 bases; nucleotides outside the gene matches: 6. CDR3: CASSPGLAGFIETQYF. As DNA, the CDR3 is TGTGCCAGCTCACCCGGACTAGCGGGATTCATAGAGACCCAGTACTTC.

Worth noting for this clone: At the DNA level, this CDR3 is encoded by other sequences in the same sample as well. The rearrangement uses TRBV18 and TRBJ2-7, with D perhaps TRBD2 (7 bases). The length of the CDR3 is 14 residues. V was shortened by 2 bases and J by 2 bases, with 10 bases between the two germline ends. Per the germline V gene, CDR1 is KGHSH and CDR2 is LQKENI. The chain's CDR3 is CASSPTGGAYEQYF. The CDR3 coding sequence is TGTGCCAGCTCACCAACGGGGGGCGCCTACGAGCAGTACTTC. Drawing the rest from reference TRBV18 and TRBJ2-7, the complete variable domain is NAGVMQNPRHLVRRRGQEARLRCSPMKGHSHVYWYRQLPEEGLKFMVYLQKENIIDESGMPKERFSAEFPKEGPSILRIQQVVRGDSAAYFCASSPTGGAYEQYFGPGTRLTVT.

The chain combines TRBV19 with TRBJ1-2; D unresolved. Germline loops: CDR1 LNHDA, CDR2 SQIVND (reference sequence). The CDR3 runs to 15 residues. V lost 4 bases and J lost 0, with 12 bases in between. The CDR3 sequence is CASSTASSPNYGYTF. The CDR3 region has the DNA TGTGCCAGTAGTACAGCCTCCTCCCCTAACTATGGCTACACCTTC.

The gene calls are TRBV6-5 and TRBJ2-7; 10 nucleotides agree with TRBD2. The CDR3 spans 15 residues. Per germline, CDR1 MNHEY and CDR2 SVGAGI. V was pared by 5 bases and J by 6 bases, with 10 bases of the junction left unmatched. The CDR3: CASSRQASGSTEQYF. Here the CDR3 DNA reads TGTGCCAGCAGTCGGCAGGCTAGCGGGAGTACCGAGCAGTACTTC.

The CDR3 loop reads CASTGLPGTDTGELFF. CDR3 DNA: TGTGCCAGCACGGGACTCCCCGGGACGGACACCGGGGAGCTGTTTTTT. The gene calls are TRBV7-9 and TRBJ2-2; a weak D match, TRBD2 (6 bases). The CDR3 runs to 16 residues. The V end was cut by 7 bases, the J end by 3 bases, with 18 bases between. Germline lookup yields CDR1 SEHNR and CDR2 FQNEAQ (reference sequence).

This clone was counted only a few times. The genes are TRBV27 and TRBJ1-5, with unresolved D. The CDR3 runs 14 residues. Germline-derived CDR1 and CDR2 are MNHEY and SMNVEV (reference sequence). V was pared by 5 bases and J by 3 bases, with 11 bases between. Here the CDR3 DNA reads TGTGCCAGCAGTCGTGACGGAACCAATCAGCCCCAGCATTTT. It specifies CASSRDGTNQPQHF.

The chain joins TRBV14 to TRBJ1-2, with D perhaps matching TRBD1 (6 bases). CDR3 length: 13 residues. The germline gives CDR1 SGHDN, CDR2 FVKESK. Trimming stripped 4 bases from V and 4 bases from J, with 10 bases between. The CDR3 nucleotides read TGTGCCAGCAGCCTGGGGGGCAGCTATGGCTACACCTTC. Encoded protein: CASSLGGSYGYTF.

This chain joins TRBV7-2 and TRBJ1-1, with D unresolved. Deletions cut 3 bases from V and 4 bases from J, with 9 bases between. The germline gives CDR1 SGHTA, CDR2 FQGNSA. The CDR3 totals 13 residues. The DNA for the CDR3 is TGTGCCAGCAGCTTGCTCGGGCTCACTGAAGCTTTCTTT. Its translation: CASSLLGLTEAFF. Looking up the rest from reference TRBV7-2 and TRBJ1-1 gives the full variable domain: GAGVSQSPSNKVTEKGKDVELRCDPISGHTALYWYRQSLGQGLEFLIYFQGNSAPDKSGLPSDRFSAERTGGSVSTLTIQRTQQEDSAVYLCASSLLGLTEAFFGQGTRLTVV.

This chain connects TRBV9 to TRBJ1-2; D is perhaps TRBD1 (5 bases). Germline V gene sequence: CDR1 SGDLS, CDR2 YYNGEE. V shed 3 bases and J shed 7 bases, with 13 bases lying between them. The CDR3 loop spans 13 amino acids. CDR3 sequence reads: CASSEDTLSGYTF. CDR3 coding DNA: TGTGCCAGCAGCGAGGACACCCTTAGTGGCTACACCTTC.